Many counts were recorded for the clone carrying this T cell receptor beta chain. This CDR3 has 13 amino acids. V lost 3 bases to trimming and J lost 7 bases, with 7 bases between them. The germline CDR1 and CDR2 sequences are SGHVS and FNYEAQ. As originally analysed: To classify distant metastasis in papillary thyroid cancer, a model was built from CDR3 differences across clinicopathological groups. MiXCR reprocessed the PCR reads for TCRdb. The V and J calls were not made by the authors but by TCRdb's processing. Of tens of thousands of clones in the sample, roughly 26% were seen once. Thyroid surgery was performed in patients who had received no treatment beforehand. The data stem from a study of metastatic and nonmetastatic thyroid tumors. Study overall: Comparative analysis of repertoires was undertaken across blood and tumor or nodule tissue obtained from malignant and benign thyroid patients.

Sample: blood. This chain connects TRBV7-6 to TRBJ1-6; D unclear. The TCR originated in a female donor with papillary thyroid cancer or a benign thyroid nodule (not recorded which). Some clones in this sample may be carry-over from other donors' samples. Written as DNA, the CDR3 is TGTGCCAGCAGCTTTAACAGCAATTCACCCCTCCACTTT. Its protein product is CASSFNSNSPLHF. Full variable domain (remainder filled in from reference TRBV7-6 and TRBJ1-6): GAGVSQSPRYKVTKRGQDVALRCDPISGHVSLYWYRQALGQGPEFLTYFNYEAQQDKSGLPNDRFSAERPEGSISTLTIQRTEQRDSAMYRCASSFNSNSPLHFGNGTRLTVT.